One and the same sample provided the 22 T cell receptor beta chains below, sequenced in a study of cytomegalovirus exposure and HLA in healthy donors. The PCR used 60 Vbeta and 13 Jbeta primers. Profiled with immunoSEQ multiplex PCR; TCRdb holds only in-frame clones, not every one. The sample table sets out roughly 100,000 clones. Sequenced material: PBMCs. Receptor source: a man in his fifties or sixties in good health and CMV-seropositive.

The chain employs TRBV29-1 and TRBJ2-6, with 8 positions matching TRBD1. Per germline, CDR1 SQVTM and CDR2 ANQGSEA. Unmatched junction bases numbered 5, after V lost 7 bases and J lost 0 bases. The CDR3 spans 15 residues. As DNA, the CDR3 is TGCAGCGCCGGACAGGGAAGCTCTGGGGCCAACGTCCTGACTTTC. Translation gives CSAGQGSSGANVLTF.

The chain is built from TRBV6-5 and TRBJ1-2; 8 nucleotides line up with TRBD1. The CDR3 consists of 12 residues. With 4 bases clipped from V and 8 bases from J, the junction kept 3 bases outside the gene matches. The germline CDR1 and CDR2 sequences are MNHEY and SVGAGI. The CDR3 reads CASSSTGDGYTF. For the CDR3, the DNA is TGTGCCAGCAGTTCGACAGGGGACGGCTACACCTTC.

This chain links TRBV6-1 with TRBJ2-5; D may be TRBD2 (6 bases). Looked up from germline, CDR1 is MNHNS and CDR2 is SASEGT. V was clipped by 7 bases and J by 7 bases, with 13 bases between them. The CDR3 extends over 12 amino acids. The CDR3 spells CASTGAEGTQYF. The CDR3 nucleotides are TGTGCCAGCACGGGAGCAGAAGGGACCCAGTACTTC.

This chain links TRBV11-2 with TRBJ2-1; D call uncertain. The V gene's germline CDR1 is SGHAT and CDR2 FQNNGV. The V end was cut by 1 base, the J end by 4 bases, with 11 bases between. The length of the CDR3 is 15 residues. Here the CDR3 reads CASSLGSVLYNEQFF. CDR3 DNA sequence: TGTGCCAGCAGCTTAGGGAGTGTCCTATACAATGAGCAGTTCTTC.

The chain couples TRBV27 to TRBJ2-3; D is perhaps TRBD2 (5 bases). Trimming left V 1 base short and J 2 bases short, with 13 bases between. This CDR3 region has 16 residues. Germline CDR1 is MNHEY and CDR2 is SMNVEV (reference sequence). The CDR3, as DNA: TGTGCCAGCAGTTTATTTCGGGGTCAGCCCACAGATACGCAGTATTTT. It yields the protein CASSLFRGQPTDTQYF.

The chain uses TRBV7-8 and TRBJ2-2; 11 bases map to TRBD2. J lost 8 bases, V lost 6 bases, and 8 bases had no gene match. Germline CDR1 reads SGHVS; CDR2 reads FQNEAQ. The CDR3 extends over 15 amino acids. The CDR3 bases are TGTGCCAGCAGGCCGACTAGCGGGAATTTAGGGGAGCTGTTTTTT. It codes for CASRPTSGNLGELFF.

The J gene is TRBJ2-7, the V gene TRBV9; a weak D match, TRBD2 (5 bases). Germline V lookup: CDR1 SGDLS, CDR2 YYNGEE. Trimming pared 0 bases from V and 2 bases from J, leaving 12 bases between. This CDR3 has 15 residues. The CDR3, as DNA: TGTGCCAGCAGCGTAGACTTAGCGCCCACCTACGAGCAGTACTTC. It yields the protein CASSVDLAPTYEQYF.

The CDR3 DNA sequence: TGTGCCAGCAGCCAAGCCCCCGGTACTTTACGACAGGGGAGGAACACTGAAGCTTTCTTT. Protein product: CASSQAPGTLRQGRNTEAFF. The genes are TRBV4-2 and TRBJ1-1; TRBD1 aligns across 8 bases. V was clipped by 1 base and J by 1 base; unmatched bases: 17. The CDR3 has 20 amino acids. The V gene's germline CDR1 is LGHNA and CDR2 YNFKEQ.

CDR3 nucleotides: TGTGCCAGCAGCTTAGGACAGGGGGCCACCGGGGAGCTGTTTTTT. This codes for CASSLGQGATGELFF. The chain is built from TRBV7-6 and TRBJ2-2, with 10 bases matching TRBD1. Losses at the gene ends were 1 base for V and 4 bases for J; bases not matched to a gene: 0. The CDR3 extends over 15 amino acids. Germline V gene data show CDR1 as SGHVS and CDR2 as FNYEAQ.

The CDR3 DNA follows: TGCAGCGTTGAAGGTTTACAGGGGGCAAGGGATACGCAGTATTTT. Translated: CSVEGLQGARDTQYF. The J gene is TRBJ2-3, the V gene TRBV29-1; 9 bases align to TRBD1. The germline V gene encodes CDR1 SQVTM and CDR2 ANQGSEA. V lost 1 base, J lost 6 bases, and 8 bases stayed unmatched. The CDR3 has 15 residues.

Points on this clone: The sample holds other DNA sequences that translate to the same CDR3. CDR3 amino acids: CASSPGGNQPQHF. Written as DNA, the CDR3 is TGTGCCAGCTCACCGGGGGGGAATCAGCCCCAGCATTTT. The chain is built from TRBV18 and TRBJ1-5, with D possibly TRBD1 on 5 matching bases. The length of the CDR3 is 13 residues. V was cut by 3 bases and J by 4 bases, with 7 bases left in between. The germline V gene encodes CDR1 KGHSH and CDR2 LQKENI.

This rearrangement joins TRBV6-1 to TRBJ1-1, with D perhaps TRBD1 (6 bases). CDR1 is MNHNS and CDR2 is SASEGT in the germline V gene. This CDR3 is 11 amino acids long. Trimming left V 8 bases short and J 8 bases short, with 12 bases between. CDR3: CASWGQWEAFF. The CDR3 DNA sequence: TGTGCCAGCTGGGGGCAGTGGGAAGCTTTCTTT.

The chain links TRBV15 to TRBJ2-1, with D tentatively TRBD1 (5 bases). The CDR3 covers 14 residues. From germline, CDR1 is LNHNV and CDR2 YYDKDF (reference sequence). Trimming stripped 8 bases from V and 6 bases from J, with 17 bases between. The CDR3 region is CATSEPRVGNEQFF. CDR3 in DNA: TGTGCCACCTCCGAGCCCAGGGTGGGCAATGAGCAGTTCTTC.

The chain has TRBV9 and TRBJ1-2, with 7 bases identical to TRBD1. The CDR3 is 15 residues long. Germline assignment: CDR1 SGDLS and CDR2 YYNGEE. The J segment lost 4 bases and the V segment lost 3 bases, leaving 9 bases of the junction unmatched. DNA for the CDR3: TGTGCCAGCAGCGGACACAGGGGAACTGTCTATGGCTACACCTTC. Amino acid sequence: CASSGHRGTVYGYTF. The full variable domain, its missing parts supplied by reference TRBV9 and TRBJ1-2, is DSGVTQTPKHLITATGQRVTLRCSPRSGDLSVYWYQQSLDQGLQFLIQYYNGEERAKGNILERFSAQQFPDLHSELNLSSLELGDSALYFCASSGHRGTVYGYTFGSGTRLTVV.

J is TRBJ2-7 and V is TRBV7-9; TRBD2 matches 8 bases. The CDR3 has 13 residues. CDR1 and CDR2 (germline): SEHNR, FQNEAQ (reference sequence). J gave up 6 bases and V 3 bases, and 4 bases lay outside the gene matches. CDR3 region: CASSLYGRGEQYV. CDR3 in DNA: TGTGCCAGCAGCTTGTACGGGAGGGGCGAGCAGTACGTC.

This chain uses TRBV5-6 with TRBJ1-1, with TRBD1 matching 10 bases. Per the germline V gene, CDR1 is SGHDT and CDR2 is YYEEEE. The junction had 4 bases not matched to a gene; V was cut back by 2 bases and J by 6 bases. The CDR3 has 14 amino acids. The CDR3 region is CASSLDRGRAEAFF. As DNA, the CDR3 is TGTGCCAGCAGCTTAGACAGGGGGCGGGCTGAAGCTTTCTTT.

V and J are TRBV7-9 and TRBJ1-3; D unclear. V was cut by 7 bases and J by 4 bases, with 14 bases left in between. Germline CDR1 reads SEHNR; CDR2 reads FQNEAQ (reference sequence). The length of the CDR3 is 14 residues. The CDR3 bases are TGTGCCAGCACCGAGAGCTTATTGGGAAACACCATATATTTT. Amino acid sequence: CASTESLLGNTIYF.

The chain combines TRBV6-5 with TRBJ1-2; no clear D gene. Germline V gene data show CDR1 as MNHEY and CDR2 as SVGAGI. V was pared by 4 bases and J by 3 bases, with 9 bases between. The CDR3 consists of 13 residues. Here the CDR3 reads CASSLIRDYGYTF. CDR3 nucleotide sequence: TGTGCCAGCAGTTTAATCCGGGACTATGGCTACACCTTC.

The chain couples TRBV2 to TRBJ2-1; D gene unclear. The CDR3 is 11 amino acids. V gave up 2 bases and J gave up 12 bases, with 8 bases separating them. Germline assignment: CDR1 SNHLY and CDR2 FYNNEI. This CDR3 reads CASSELVGQFF. DNA for the CDR3: TGTGCCAGCAGTGAATTGGTCGGGCAGTTCTTC.

V and J are TRBV7-3 and TRBJ2-5, with 8 positions matching TRBD1. J gave up 5 bases and V 5 bases, and 10 bases lay outside the gene matches. Germline V lookup: CDR1 SGHTA, CDR2 FQGTGA. The CDR3 runs 15 residues. The CDR3 region is CASSRFTGGRETQYF. As DNA, the CDR3 is TGTGCCAGCAGCAGATTTACAGGGGGTCGGGAGACCCAGTACTTC.

The genes are TRBV30 and TRBJ2-7; a possible D gene is TRBD1 (5 bases). The V end lost 0 bases, the J end lost 5 bases, and 14 bases lay between the germline ends. This CDR3 comprises 14 residues. Looked up from germline, CDR1 is GTSNPN and CDR2 is SVGIG (reference sequence). CDR3 sequence reads: CAWSVDSGWDEQYF. CDR3 nucleotides: TGTGCCTGGAGTGTAGATTCAGGGTGGGACGAGCAGTACTTC.

V usage is TRBV6-1 and J usage is TRBJ2-3; D remains unclear. Trimming pared 8 bases from V and 5 bases from J, leaving 20 bases between. This CDR3 region has 15 residues. Per germline, CDR1 MNHNS and CDR2 SASEGT. CDR3 loop: CASSTVHSGRDTQYF. CDR3 DNA sequence: TGTGCCAGCTCGACGGTCCATTCTGGGCGAGATACGCAGTATTTT.